The 24 T cell receptor beta chains below all came from one sample that was sequenced in a study of spatial heterogeneity in lung cancer. The time point here: sample taken at primary tumor resection. TCRdb re-derived calls from the 5' RACE reads in MiXCR, one entry per CDR3 protein. The data contain roughly 18,000 distinct CDR3 sequences, 9.5% to 10% of them singletons. What these receptors recognize is not known. Study findings and constraints: Mutation counts in tumors were tracked by counts of expanded intratumoral alpha and beta TCRs.

The sample was lung tumor tissue, taken at surgery. The receptors stem from a female donor with early-stage non-small cell lung cancer.

About this clonotype itself: For a library built for alpha chains, this beta chain is a stray read; little rests on its size. The V and J genes are TRBV4-1 and TRBJ1-4; tentatively, D is TRBD1 (6 bases). Germline V lookup: CDR1 MGHRA, CDR2 YSYEKL. This CDR3 spans 14 amino acids. Trimming cost V 0 bases and J 14 bases, with 16 bases left between them. CDR3 sequence reads: CASSQEWTDNHLFF. CDR3 DNA sequence: TGCGCCAGCAGCCAAGAATGGACAGATAATCACCTGTTTTTT.

The table lists this clonotype with many counts. A library prepared for alpha chains yielded this beta chain as an off-target read; its size is of little meaning. This chain joins TRBV12-3 or TRBV12-4 and TRBJ2-3; D gene ambiguous. This CDR3 region has 14 residues. V was pared by 6 bases and J by 2 bases, with 12 bases between. The CDR3 protein is CASSTDSFTDTQYF. CDR3 nucleotides: TGTGCCAGCAGCACAGACTCATTCACAGATACGCAGTATTTT.

This clonotype has a handful of counts. This beta chain is off target for a library built for alpha chains, so its abundance means little. This chain uses TRBV5-4 with TRBJ2-7, with D possibly TRBD1 on 5 matching bases. The length of the CDR3 is 14 residues. Trimming left V 4 bases short and J 2 bases short, with 13 bases between. Germline loops: CDR1 SGHNT, CDR2 YYREEE (reference sequence). The CDR3, as DNA: TGTGCCAGCAGCCCGCGACAGAAAACCTACGAGCAGTACTTC. Translation: CASSPRQKTYEQYF.

This clonotype was seen at least ten times. Because this beta chain is a stray read in a library intended to capture alpha chains, its abundance should not be given much weight. The chain recombines TRBV7-2 with TRBJ1-3, with D tentatively TRBD1 (5 bases). There are 16 residues in the CDR3. Trimming stripped 5 bases from V and 4 bases from J, with 18 bases between. The germline V gene encodes CDR1 SGHTA and CDR2 FQGNSA. The CDR3 DNA sequence: TGTGCCAGCAGCCGCTATCCCGGGGCAGCAGGAAACACCATATATTTT. It is translated as CASSRYPGAAGNTIYF.

This clonotype has a handful of counts. This beta chain was picked up by a library intended for alpha chains and is off target, so its count carries little meaning. The genes are TRBV6-2 or TRBV6-3 and TRBJ2-3; D is possibly TRBD2 (5 bases). The length of the CDR3 is 13 residues. Trimming took 5 bases from V and 7 from J, leaving 13 bases between them. Germline CDR1 reads MNHEY; CDR2 reads SVGEGT. DNA of the CDR3: TGTGCCAGCAGTACTGCACTAGTAAATACGCAGTATTTT. This gives the protein CASSTALVNTQYF.

By share of the sample, this clonotype is medium-sized. Found in a library prepared for alpha chains, this beta chain is an off-target read, and its abundance has little meaning. This sequence joins TRBV5-6 and TRBJ1-5; the D is unclear. The germline V gene has CDR1 SGHDT and CDR2 YYEEEE. The CDR3 is 16 amino acids. V gave up 2 bases and J gave up 3 bases, with 15 bases separating them. DNA for the CDR3: TGTGCCAGCAGCTTTTCGGGCAGCATCTCCAATCAGCCCCAGCATTTT. It codes for CASSFSGSISNQPQHF.

Many counts were recorded for this clonotype. A library made for alpha chains picked up this beta chain off target, so its size means little. The V call is TRBV2, the J call TRBJ1-6, with TRBD1 matching over 8 bases. The V and J ends lost 1 base and 0 bases, in that order; junction bases with no gene match: 2. CDR3 length equals 17 residues. Looked up from germline, CDR1 is SNHLY and CDR2 is FYNNEI. The CDR3 nucleotides read TGTGCCAGCAGTGAAGGACAGGGGAGCTCCTATAATTCACCCCTCCACTTT. This translates into CASSEGQGSSYNSPLHF.

The sample holds a few counts of this clonotype. Since the library was made to target alpha chains, this beta chain is a stray read and its abundance is not meaningful. The rearrangement joins TRBV28 to TRBJ1-1; possible D gene TRBD1, 5 bases. The CDR3 loop spans 13 amino acids. V was clipped by 7 bases and J by 7 bases, with 16 bases between them. Germline V gene data show CDR1 as MDHEN and CDR2 as SYDVKM. The CDR3 DNA follows: TGTGCCAGCATTCGCTTGGGACCTATTGAAGCTTTCTTT. This codes for CASIRLGPIEAFF.

Concerning this clonotype: This beta chain turned up in a library designed for alpha chains; as an off-target read, its abundance says little. The V gene is TRBV29-1, the J gene TRBJ1-1; D is possibly TRBD1 (5 bases). This CDR3 contains 17 residues. V lost 4 bases and J lost 1, with 22 bases in between. The germline V gene encodes CDR1 SQVTM and CDR2 ANQGSEA. The CDR3 is CSVGGLRGFNENTEAFF. The CDR3 nucleotides are TGCAGCGTTGGGGGCTTACGAGGATTTAATGAGAACACTGAAGCTTTCTTT.

Notes on this clonotype: This beta chain is an off-target read within a library intended for alpha chains, so its frequency means little. The genes are TRBV6-5 and TRBJ1-1; 12 bases agree with TRBD1. Per the germline V gene, CDR1 is MNHEY and CDR2 is SVGAGI. The CDR3 has 15 amino acids. J was trimmed by 4 bases and V by 2 bases; bases with no gene match: 2. The CDR3 bases are TGTGCCAGCAGTTACCCGGGACAGGGGGCCACTGAAGCTTTCTTT. It is translated as CASSYPGQGATEAFF.

This clonotype was seen many times. This beta chain came through as a stray read in a library set up for alpha chains, and its size says little. This chain connects TRBV5-1 to TRBJ2-3; no definite D call. Trimming took off 2 bases at V and 3 bases at J, with 10 bases between the two ends. CDR3 length: 14 amino acids. The V gene's germline CDR1 is SGHRS and CDR2 YFSETQ. The CDR3 sequence: CASSLGDLTDTQYF. DNA for the CDR3: TGCGCCAGCAGCTTAGGAGACTTGACAGATACGCAGTATTTT.

On this clonotype itself: The size of this beta chain means little, since it is a stray read in a library made for alpha chains. The chain recombines TRBV7-9 with TRBJ2-1; 8 positions match TRBD2. Losses at the gene ends were 1 base for V and 4 bases for J; bases not matched to a gene: 3. The CDR3 has 15 amino acids. Germline CDR1 reads SEHNR; CDR2 reads FQNEAQ (reference sequence). The CDR3 loop is CASSLGTSGYNEQFF. The CDR3 nucleotides are TGTGCCAGCAGCTTAGGTACTAGCGGATACAATGAGCAGTTCTTC.

This clonotype occurred once. This beta chain lies outside the target of a library built for alpha chains; its clone size means little. The chain employs TRBV5-4 and TRBJ2-1; 13 bases are a match to TRBD2. V shed 5 bases, J shed 5 bases, and the junction held 4 bases outside the gene matches. Germline V gives CDR1 SGHNT, CDR2 YYREEE (reference sequence). There are 15 residues in the CDR3. CDR3 sequence (DNA): TGTGCCAGCAGATCCGGGACTAGCGGGAACAATGAGCAGTTCTTC. It encodes CASRSGTSGNNEQFF.

This clonotype was found a few times. With the library built for alpha chains, this beta chain is off target and its frequency is not meaningful. V usage is TRBV7-8 and J usage is TRBJ2-3; 8 bases agree with TRBD1. The trim removed 8 bases at V and 4 bases at J, leaving 11 bases unmatched. This CDR3 is 15 amino acids long. Germline V lookup: CDR1 SGHVS, CDR2 FQNEAQ. CDR3 protein: CASHSRTGKADTQYF. CDR3 nucleotide sequence: TGTGCCAGCCACTCCCGGACAGGGAAGGCAGATACGCAGTATTTT.

This clonotype was recorded a few times. Little can be read into the size of this beta chain, an off-target read in a library designed for alpha chains. The chain carries TRBV30 and TRBJ1-1; TRBD1 is a possible D gene (6 bases). V lost 3 bases and J lost 4, with 12 bases in between. Germline assignment: CDR1 GTSNPN and CDR2 SVGIG (reference sequence). This CDR3 spans 13 amino acids. As DNA, the CDR3 is TGTGCCTGGAGACCACAGGGCCGCACTGAAGCTTTCTTT. This sequence encodes CAWRPQGRTEAFF.

This clonotype was observed at least ten times. For a library built for alpha chains, this beta chain is a stray read; little rests on its size. The V gene is TRBV3-1, the J gene TRBJ1-1, with 11 nucleotides matching TRBD1. The germline gives CDR1 LGHDT, CDR2 YNNKEL (reference sequence). This CDR3 has 15 residues. The junction had 8 bases not matched to a gene; V was cut back by 7 bases and J by 4 bases. This chain's CDR3 is CASTRKGQGGTEAFF. CDR3 coding DNA: TGTGCCAGCACCAGGAAGGGACAGGGGGGCACTGAAGCTTTCTTT.

Regarding this clonotype: This beta chain is off target for a library built for alpha chains, so its abundance means little. In DNA, the CDR3 is TGTGCCATCAGCTCTGACAGGGACTATGGCTACACCTTC. Translation: CAISSDRDYGYTF. The chain has TRBV10-3 and TRBJ1-2, with 7 bases that match TRBD1. The CDR3 consists of 13 residues. The V gene's germline CDR1 is ENHRY and CDR2 SYGVKD. The J segment lost 3 bases and the V segment lost 6 bases, leaving 4 bases of the junction unmatched.

Of note for this clonotype: This beta chain represents an off-target read in a library built for alpha chains; its size is of limited meaning. The V call is TRBV12-3 or TRBV12-4, the J call TRBJ2-5; D is perhaps TRBD1 (5 bases). This CDR3 contains 13 residues. V gave up 5 bases and J gave up 3 bases, with 10 bases separating them. DNA for the CDR3: TGTGCCAGCAGTCCAGAGGACAAAGAGACCCAGTACTTC. Residues: CASSPEDKETQYF.

This clonotype is judged medium-sized (0.01 to 0.1%). In a library made to pick up alpha chains, this beta chain is a stray read with a size that means little. The chain joins TRBV7-3 to TRBJ1-5; D is unresolved. The CDR3 runs to 13 residues. V was shortened by 5 bases and J by 6 bases, with 11 bases between the two germline ends. Germline-derived CDR1 and CDR2 are SGHTA and FQGTGA. As DNA, the CDR3 is TGTGCCAGCAGCACTACAGTGGGTCAGCCCCAGCATTTT. Translating it yields CASSTTVGQPQHF.

This clonotype was detected many times. For a library built for alpha chains, this beta chain is a stray read; little rests on its size. The chain has TRBV6-2 or TRBV6-3 and TRBJ1-2, with TRBD1 identical over 9 bases. In germline, CDR1 is MNHEY, CDR2 SVGEGT. V lost 6 bases, J lost 5 bases, and 7 bases stayed unmatched. The CDR3 runs to 14 residues. The CDR3 is CASRSPGQGYGYTF. The CDR3 region has the DNA TGTGCCAGCAGGTCCCCAGGACAGGGGTATGGCTACACCTTC.

As regards this clonotype: This beta chain represents an off-target read in a library built for alpha chains; its size is of limited meaning. This chain links TRBV6-2 or TRBV6-3 with TRBJ1-1, with 8 bases lining up with TRBD1. J lost 7 bases, V lost 7 bases, and 11 bases had no gene match. CDR1 and CDR2 (germline): MNHEY, SVGEGT. This CDR3 region has 14 residues. The CDR3 region is CASNPADREGEAFF. DNA of the CDR3: TGTGCCAGCAACCCCGCGGACAGGGAGGGTGAAGCTTTCTTT.

This clonotype has a count of ten or more. This beta chain is a stray read from a library made for alpha chains; its abundance is not meaningful. The chain has TRBV29-1 and TRBJ2-1; 11 positions match TRBD2. V trimming: 6 bases; J trimming: 6 bases; junction bases outside the gene matches: 7. The germline gives CDR1 SQVTM, CDR2 ANQGSEA. The CDR3 sequence is 14 residues long. This CDR3 reads CSVPPSGGRNEQFF. The CDR3 DNA reads TGCAGCGTCCCCCCTAGCGGGGGGCGCAATGAGCAGTTCTTC.

Comment on this clonotype: Since it is a stray read in a library aimed at alpha chains, this beta chain has a size that is not meaningful. The chain has TRBV29-1 and TRBJ2-3, with 9 bases identical to TRBD2. V gave up 4 bases and J gave up 7 bases; unmatched junction bases: 3. Germline CDR1 and CDR2: SQVTM and ANQGSEA. This CDR3 has 12 residues. The CDR3 DNA is TGCAGCGTTGTTAGCGGGGGAAATACGCAGTATTTT. The encoded protein is CSVVSGGNTQYF.

This clonotype was observed at least ten times. The library was designed around alpha chains, so this beta chain is a stray read whose abundance carries little weight. The chain combines TRBV10-1 with TRBJ2-1; D gene uncertain. This CDR3 is built from 13 residues. The V end lost 3 bases, the J end lost 8 bases, and 11 bases lay between the germline ends. Germline V gene sequence: CDR1 WNHNN, CDR2 SYGVQD (reference sequence). The CDR3 loop is CASSDSGRDEQFF. The CDR3 coding sequence is TGCGCCAGCAGTGACTCCGGTCGGGATGAGCAGTTCTTC.